The 14 T cell receptor beta chains given below trace back to one sample, sequenced in a study of T cell responses to AZD1222 COVID-19 vaccine. Libraries were prepared by immunoSEQ multiplex PCR; TCRdb keeps only in-frame clonotypes and omits some of them. The sample lists around 140,000 clones, more than 85% seen once, with approximately 12% in the top ten. Sequencing was performed on peripheral blood, taken after recovery from COVID-19. The origin of the receptors is an adult who had recovered from COVID-19.

This rearrangement joins TRBV19 to TRBJ1-1; D is ambiguous. CDR3 length: 16 residues. CDR1 is LNHDA and CDR2 is SQIVND in the germline V gene (reference sequence). Trimming left V 4 bases short and J 3 bases short, with 18 bases between. CDR3 sequence: CASSTSRTARDTEAFF. The DNA for the CDR3 is TGTGCCAGTAGTACCTCACGGACGGCACGGGACACTGAAGCTTTCTTT.

The chain recombines TRBV5-1 with TRBJ1-6; the D gene is possibly TRBD1 (6 bases). Germline CDR1 and CDR2: SGHRS and YFSETQ. The CDR3 loop spans 14 amino acids. V was clipped by 0 bases and J by 10 bases, with 11 bases between them. DNA of the CDR3: TGCGCCAGCAGCTTGGAGAGGGGGACCTCACCCCTCCACTTT. This sequence encodes CASSLERGTSPLHF.

The chain recombines TRBV11-2 with TRBJ1-5; no firm D call. The germline V gene encodes CDR1 SGHAT and CDR2 FQNNGV. The germline V and J ends were trimmed by 0 bases and 6 bases, with 12 bases remaining between them. CDR3 length equals 15 residues. CDR3 in DNA: TGTGCCAGCAGCTTAGATTTTGAGGTGGCTCAGCCCCAGCATTTT. Its translation: CASSLDFEVAQPQHF.

CDR3 amino acids: CASSLASVNQPQHF. The CDR3 nucleotides read TGTGCCAGCAGTTTAGCCAGCGTTAATCAGCCCCAGCATTTT. The V gene is TRBV27, the J gene TRBJ1-5; D unclear. CDR3 length equals 14 residues. V was cut by 2 bases and J by 4 bases, with 9 bases left in between. CDR1 MNHEY and CDR2 SMNVEV come from the germline V gene (reference sequence).

This chain connects TRBV7-2 to TRBJ2-1; no clear D gene. The germline V gene has CDR1 SGHTA and CDR2 FQGNSA. This CDR3 comprises 13 residues. The V gene lost 1 base and the J gene lost 4 bases, with 5 bases spanning the gap. The CDR3 DNA reads as TGTGCCAGCAGCTTAGAGGCATACAATGAGCAGTTCTTC. Residues: CASSLEAYNEQFF.

The gene calls are TRBV7-9 and TRBJ1-1; D is undetermined. Germline-derived CDR1 and CDR2 are SEHNR and FQNEAQ (reference sequence). V lost 1 base, J lost 3 bases, and 6 bases lay in between. CDR3 length equals 13 residues. The CDR3 nucleotides read TGTGCCAGCAGCTTAGGGTGGGACACTGAAGCTTTCTTT. This gives the protein CASSLGWDTEAFF.

The chain couples TRBV5-4 to TRBJ2-3; D possibly corresponds to TRBD2 (6 bases). Per the germline V gene, CDR1 is SGHNT and CDR2 is YYREEE (reference sequence). The CDR3 consists of 15 residues. Trimming took off 4 bases at V and 5 bases at J, with 17 bases between the two ends. CDR3: CASSPLGGVGDTQYF. For the CDR3, the DNA is TGTGCCAGCAGCCCCCTCGGGGGAGTTGGAGATACGCAGTATTTT.

V and J are TRBV5-1 and TRBJ1-6, with D possibly being TRBD1 (6 bases). V lost 4 bases and J 2 bases, leaving 10 bases between the germline ends. The germline V gene encodes CDR1 SGHRS and CDR2 YFSETQ. The CDR3 contains 15 residues. Written as DNA, the CDR3 is TGCGCCAGCAGCACCGGACAGACCTATAATTCACCCCTCCACTTT. Translating gives CASSTGQTYNSPLHF.

The CDR3 loop is CASSVMASSYEQYF. The CDR3 DNA is TGTGCCAGCAGTGTTATGGCCAGCTCCTACGAGCAGTACTTC. The V call is TRBV2, the J call TRBJ2-7, with unresolved D. Germline V gives CDR1 SNHLY, CDR2 FYNNEI. Trimming took off 4 bases at V and 0 bases at J, with 10 bases between the two ends. The CDR3 covers 14 residues. Complete variable domain (other parts from reference TRBV2 and TRBJ2-7): EPEVTQTPSHQVTQMGQEVILRCVPISNHLYFYWYRQILGQKVEFLVSFYNNEISEKSEIFDDQFSVERPDGSNFTLKIRSTKLEDSAMYFCASSVMASSYEQYFGPGTRLTVT.

J is TRBJ1-3 and V is TRBV6-5, with TRBD1 matching 9 bases. The germline V gene encodes CDR1 MNHEY and CDR2 SVGAGI. J gave up 2 bases and V 7 bases, and 6 bases lay outside the gene matches. The length of the CDR3 is 15 residues. Here the CDR3 reads CASKAGQGAGNTIYF. CDR3 DNA: TGTGCCAGCAAGGCGGGACAGGGCGCTGGAAACACCATATATTTT.

The J gene is TRBJ2-7, the V gene TRBV5-1, with D possibly being TRBD1 or TRBD2 (6 bases each). The CDR3 has 16 amino acids. Germline-derived CDR1 and CDR2 are SGHRS and YFSETQ. With 2 bases removed from V and 1 base from J, the gap between germline ends came to 16 bases. As DNA, the CDR3 is TGCGCCAGCAGCTTTAGGGGGGCGGAGACATCCTACGAGCAGTACTTC. Amino acids: CASSFRGAETSYEQYF. Looking up the rest from reference TRBV5-1 and TRBJ2-7 gives the full variable domain: KAGVTQTPRYLIKTRGQQVTLSCSPISGHRSVSWYQQTPGQGLQFLFEYFSETQRNKGNFPGRFSGRQFSNSRSEMNVSTLELGDSALYLCASSFRGAETSYEQYFGPGTRLTVT.

This rearrangement joins TRBV7-9 to TRBJ2-7; D might be TRBD1 (6 bases). The germline CDR1 and CDR2 sequences are SEHNR and FQNEAQ (reference sequence). CDR3 length equals 14 residues. Trimming removed 5 bases from V and 3 bases from J, with 14 bases in between. As DNA, the CDR3 is TGTGCCAGCAGCGAGTTCAGGGGACACTACGAGCAGTACTTC. It codes for CASSEFRGHYEQYF.

This chain links TRBV6-5 with TRBJ1-2, with D hard to call. V dropped 7 bases and J dropped 5 bases, with 14 bases sitting between them. CDR1 and CDR2 (germline): MNHEY, SVGAGI. The CDR3 sequence is 13 residues long. The CDR3 coding sequence is TGTGCCAGCATCCCCGGACCCATTTATGGCTACACCTTC. As protein: CASIPGPIYGYTF.

The chain combines TRBV3-1 (or the pseudogene TRBV3-2) with TRBJ2-7, with TRBD1 matching over 9 bases. The trim removed 4 bases at V and 7 bases at J, leaving 5 bases unmatched. Germline values: CDR1 LGHDT, CDR2 YNNKEL (reference sequence). CDR3 length: 13 amino acids. This CDR3 reads CASSLGQGTEQYF. The CDR3 DNA reads TGTGCCAGCAGCCTAGGACAGGGGACGGAGCAGTACTTC.